This T cell receptor (beta chain) was documented in a study of T cell responses to AZD1222 COVID-19 vaccine. The germline CDR1 and CDR2 sequences are LGHNA and YNFKEQ. Deletions cut 4 bases from V and 1 base from J, with 17 bases between. The CDR3 totals 17 residues. Here immunoSEQ multiplex PCR was the method, and the copy in TCRdb shows in-frame clones only, minus some. Counted here are some 120,000 clones, roughly 88% occurring once; the ten biggest clones make up approximately 9.6%. The origin of this receptor is an adult in good health. The chain recombines TRBV4-2 with TRBJ2-1; perhaps TRBD2 as D (6 bases). Sequenced here: peripheral blood, sampled on day 0 of AZD1222 vaccination. The CDR3 DNA reads TGTGCCAGCAGCCGCATGGCGGGGACGGAGTCCTACAATGAGCAGTTCTTC. Amino acids: CASSRMAGTESYNEQFF.